This T cell receptor beta chain was identified in a study of shared clonotypes between healthy human individuals. The repertoire was sequenced with immunoSEQ multiplex PCR; TCRdb's copy has only in-frame clones and lacks some. This sample has some 2.3 million clones, with over 90% found just once. The CDR3 loop spans 14 amino acids. The germline V gene has CDR1 SGHVS and CDR2 FQNEAQ. V lost 7 bases and J lost 5, with 15 bases in between. This chain connects TRBV7-8 to TRBJ2-1; a possible D gene is TRBD2 (6 bases). The sequence was collected from a man aged 18 to 29 in good health. Some clones in this sample may be carry-over from other donors' samples. Material: naive CD4+ T cells from PBMCs. Subset defined: CD45RA+ positively selected. CDR3 region: CASNLSGGNNEQFF. CDR3 sequence (DNA): TGTGCCAGCAATCTGTCCGGGGGTAACAATGAGCAGTTCTTC.